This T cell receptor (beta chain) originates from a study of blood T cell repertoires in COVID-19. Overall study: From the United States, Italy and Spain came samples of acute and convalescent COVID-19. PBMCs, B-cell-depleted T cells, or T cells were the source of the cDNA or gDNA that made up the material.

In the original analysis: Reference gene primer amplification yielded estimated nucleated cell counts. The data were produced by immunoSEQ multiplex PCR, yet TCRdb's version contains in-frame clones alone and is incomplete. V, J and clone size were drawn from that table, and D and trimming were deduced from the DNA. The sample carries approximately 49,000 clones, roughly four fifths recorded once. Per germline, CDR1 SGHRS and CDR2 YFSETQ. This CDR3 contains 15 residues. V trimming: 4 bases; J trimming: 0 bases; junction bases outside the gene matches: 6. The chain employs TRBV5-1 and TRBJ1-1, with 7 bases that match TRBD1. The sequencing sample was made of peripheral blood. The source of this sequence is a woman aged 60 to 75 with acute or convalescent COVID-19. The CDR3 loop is CASSPGTALNTEAFF. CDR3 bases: TGCGCCAGCAGCCCCGGGACAGCCCTGAACACTGAAGCTTTCTTT.